Listed here is a single TCR beta chain. No antigen is known for it. The data derive from a study of CD8 T cells in Susac syndrome. Germline CDR1 and CDR2: MNHEY and SMNVEV (reference sequence). This CDR3 is built from 15 residues. V lost 4 bases, J lost 4 bases, and 8 bases stayed unmatched. Overall study results and limits: The CD4+ T cell repertoires in Susac syndrome did not show any clonal expansion.

RNA totalling roughly 0.5 to 1 ug underwent reverse transcription with random hexamers. The authors amplified TCR beta CDR3 across 54 Vbeta and 13 Jbeta using immunoSEQ multiplex PCR. TCRdb reprocessed the immunoSEQ multiplex PCR reads via MiXCR and lists one record per CDR3 protein. The sample holds approximately 74,000 distinct CDR3 sequences, about 92% seen once. The sequenced sample consisted of CD4+ T cells from PBMCs. This TCR came from a human donor with Susac syndrome. The chain recombines TRBV27 with TRBJ2-5; the match to TRBD1 covers 8 bases. CDR3 nucleotide sequence: TGTGCCAGCAGTTCGCTCGGGACAGGTAGAGAGACCCAGTACTTC. Encoded protein: CASSSLGTGRETQYF.